What follows describes a single T cell receptor (beta chain). Its antigen remains unknown. The sample belongs to a study of PD-L1 blockade in urothelial cancer. On the study more broadly: Beginning in about 2014, patients received atezolizumab, given as 1,200 mg intravenously every 3 weeks.

The CDR3 is 16 residues long. The germline CDR1 and CDR2 sequences are WSHSY and SAAADI. The V end lost 0 bases, the J end lost 9 bases, and 15 bases lay between the germline ends. The repertoire was sequenced with immunoSEQ multiplex PCR; TCRdb's copy has only in-frame clones and lacks some. The sample lists under 40,000 clones, 75% to 90% seen once, with approximately 3.7% in the top ten. Study-wide findings and caveats: Expansion of tumor-associated blood clones at 3 weeks was greater in durable-benefit patients.

The clonotype was recovered from a man aged 45-65 years with urothelial cancer. This specimen was PBMCs, taken around atezolizumab (anti-PD-L1) treatment. The V and J genes are TRBV10-2 and TRBJ1-6, with D perhaps TRBD1 (6 bases). The CDR3: CASSESQGLGGSPLHF. CDR3 sequence (DNA): TGCGCCAGCAGTGAGTCACAGGGCCTAGGGGGTTCACCCCTCCACTTT.